The 30 T cell receptor beta chains presented below share a single source sample, sequenced in a study of cytomegalovirus exposure and HLA in healthy donors. Primers included in the PCR were 60 Vbeta and 13 Jbeta primers. Sequencing used immunoSEQ multiplex PCR; TCRdb keeps in-frame clones, though not all of them. Here the sample spans 80,000 to 95,000 clones, approximately 57% being singletons. Input material: PBMCs. The receptors shown here come from a young woman in good health and CMV-seronegative.

This chain connects TRBV19 to TRBJ1-2; D call uncertain. Per germline, CDR1 LNHDA and CDR2 SQIVND (reference sequence). The CDR3 totals 13 residues. V dropped 2 bases and J dropped 14 bases, with 18 bases sitting between them. CDR3 sequence: CASSIYRGDGRTF. CDR3 sequence (DNA): TGTGCCAGTAGTATATATCGAGGAGATGGGAGGACCTTC.

The chain employs TRBV5-6 and TRBJ2-7; perhaps TRBD1 as D (5 bases). The CDR3 totals 15 residues. With 2 bases removed from V and 0 bases from J, the gap between germline ends came to 12 bases. Germline V gene lookup returns CDR1 SGHDT and CDR2 YYEEEE. This chain's CDR3 is CASSFRAPSSYEQYF. Written as DNA, the CDR3 is TGTGCCAGCAGCTTCAGGGCCCCGAGCTCCTACGAGCAGTACTTC.

The rearrangement links TRBV11-2 to TRBJ2-1; D perhaps matches TRBD2 (7 bases). Germline V lookup: CDR1 SGHAT, CDR2 FQNNGV. This CDR3 is 15 amino acids long. Deletions cut 5 bases from V and 2 bases from J, with 13 bases between. In DNA form, the CDR3 reads TGTGCCAGCAGCCCTGGGGGGGCCACCTACAATGAGCAGTTCTTC. This sequence encodes CASSPGGATYNEQFF. Looking up the rest from reference TRBV11-2 and TRBJ2-1 gives the full variable domain: EAGVAQSPRYKIIEKRQSVAFWCNPISGHATLYWYQQILGQGPKLLIQFQNNGVVDDSQLPKDRFSAERLKGVDSTLKIQPAKLEDSAVYLCASSPGGATYNEQFFGPGTRLTVL.

This clone has a handful of counts. The chain couples TRBV27 to TRBJ2-7, with 10 bases fitting TRBD2. The junction had 7 bases not matched to a gene; V was cut back by 4 bases and J by 7 bases. The CDR3 loop spans 14 amino acids. CDR1 is MNHEY, CDR2 SMNVEV, per germline (reference sequence). CDR3 DNA sequence: TGTGCCAGCAGTTCTCCGGGACTAGCGATTGAGCAGTACTTC. It is translated as CASSSPGLAIEQYF.

J is TRBJ1-2 and V is TRBV4-3; 7 positions match TRBD1. After removal of 6 bases from V and 3 bases from J, the junction contained 4 bases not matched to a gene. The CDR3 runs to 13 residues. Germline V lookup: CDR1 LGHNA, CDR2 YSLEER. The CDR3 reads CASSQTGDYGYTF. CDR3 DNA: TGCGCCAGCAGTCAAACAGGGGACTATGGCTACACCTTC.

To note about this clone: Mismatch with germline at one junction end may stem from a read error. This chain joins TRBV25-1 and TRBJ1-2; 8 bases align to TRBD1. Germline lookup yields CDR1 MGHDK and CDR2 SYGVNS. The length of the CDR3 is 13 residues. The CDR3: CAGSARTGNGYTF. The CDR3 DNA reads as TGTGCCGGCAGTGCTAGGACAGGGAATGGCTACACCTTC.

The rearrangement joins TRBV11-2 to TRBJ2-7, with TRBD2 matching over 10 bases. The V gene end was trimmed by 1 base and the J gene end by 2 bases; junction bases not matched to a gene: 11. The CDR3 sequence is 18 residues long. Germline V gene data show CDR1 as SGHAT and CDR2 as FQNNGV. CDR3 sequence (DNA): TGTGCCAGCAGCTTAGTTGGGACTAGCGCCACACTAACCTACGAGCAGTACTTC. Its protein product is CASSLVGTSATLTYEQYF.

This clone was counted once. The CDR3 loop reads CASSSTGYRVPGTQYF. The CDR3, as DNA: TGTGCCAGCAGCTCTACGGGGTATCGAGTGCCAGGTACGCAGTATTTT. The chain has TRBV7-2 and TRBJ2-3, with TRBD2 as a possible D gene (5 bases). V was trimmed by 4 bases and J by 8 bases, leaving 22 bases between them. Germline CDR1 and CDR2: SGHTA and FQGNSA. This CDR3 has 16 residues.

This clone has just a few counts. V is TRBV5-5 and J is TRBJ1-6, with a tentative D call TRBD1 (5 bases). V was trimmed by 0 bases and J by 8 bases, leaving 9 bases between them. CDR1 is SGHKS, CDR2 YYEKEE, per germline (reference sequence). The length of the CDR3 is 14 residues. CDR3 amino acids: CASSLAQGDSPLHF. For the CDR3, the DNA is TGTGCCAGCAGCTTGGCCCAGGGTGATTCACCCCTCCACTTT.

This clone was picked up a small number of times. CDR3 amino acids: CASSYDERQNEQFF. CDR3 DNA sequence: TGTGCCAGCAGTTACGATGAGCGGCAGAATGAGCAGTTCTTC. The gene calls are TRBV6-5 and TRBJ2-1, with D possibly matching TRBD2 (5 bases). The V and J ends lost 2 bases and 7 bases respectively, with 12 bases between them. From germline, CDR1 is MNHEY and CDR2 SVGAGI. This CDR3 has 14 amino acids.

The CDR3: CASSLTGENTEAFF. The CDR3 DNA reads as TGTGCCAGCAGTTTAACAGGGGAGAACACTGAAGCTTTCTTT. The V and J genes are TRBV27 and TRBJ1-1, with 7 bases aligning to TRBD1. Trimming removed 2 bases from V and 1 base from J; junction bases left unmatched: 1. Germline V gene data show CDR1 as MNHEY and CDR2 as SMNVEV (reference sequence). The CDR3 loop spans 14 amino acids.

The chain combines TRBV6-5 with TRBJ1-3, with a weak D call TRBD1 (5 bases). V lost 7 bases and J 2 bases, leaving 9 bases between the germline ends. Germline assignment: CDR1 MNHEY and CDR2 SVGAGI. This CDR3 contains 13 residues. The CDR3 protein is CASMDITGNTIYF. The CDR3 DNA reads TGTGCCAGCATGGACATTACTGGAAACACCATATATTTT.

V gene TRBV7-8 combines with J gene TRBJ2-7, with 7 bases fitting TRBD2. Per germline, CDR1 SGHVS and CDR2 FQNEAQ. The CDR3 extends over 15 amino acids. V was pared by 5 bases and J by 0 bases, with 7 bases of the junction left unmatched. CDR3: CASSALGGNSYEQYF. Here the CDR3 DNA reads TGTGCCAGCAGCGCCCTGGGGGGGAACTCCTACGAGCAGTACTTC.

V gene TRBV4-2 combines with J gene TRBJ2-7, with 7 positions matching TRBD2. The CDR3 length is 18 residues. V trimming: 0 bases; J trimming: 3 bases; junction bases outside the gene matches: 14. Germline assignment: CDR1 LGHNA and CDR2 YNFKEQ. CDR3: CASSQDWSAAGSLYEQYF. The CDR3 nucleotides are TGTGCCAGCAGCCAAGATTGGTCGGCAGCGGGATCCCTCTACGAGCAGTACTTC.

Comment on this clone: Germline and junction disagree at one end, which may indicate a read error. This chain links TRBV7-9 with TRBJ2-3; 11 nucleotides match TRBD2. In germline, CDR1 is SEHNR, CDR2 FQNEAQ (reference sequence). The CDR3 is made up of 17 amino acids. The CDR3 loop reads CASSGRTSGYSIDTQYF. The CDR3 DNA follows: TGTGCCAGCAGCGGTCGGACTAGCGGGTATAGCATAGATACGCAGTATTTT. Complete variable domain (other parts from reference TRBV7-9 and TRBJ2-3): DTGVSQNPRHKITKRGQNVTFRCDPISEHNRLYWYRQTLGQGPEFLTYFQNEAQLEKSRLLSDRFSAERPKGSFSTLEIQRTEQGDSAMYLCASSGRTSGYSIDTQYFGPGTRLTVL.

This sequence joins TRBV4-1 and TRBJ2-5; the match to TRBD1 covers 8 bases. The J call may be incorrect, as the DNA end agrees better with TRBJ2-7. The germline CDR1 and CDR2 sequences are MGHRA and YSYEKL. There are 15 residues in the CDR3. The CDR3 DNA reads as TGCGCCAGCAGCCATCAGGGGGCAGGATCCTACGAGCAGTACTTC. Its protein product is CASSHQGAGSYEQYF.

The chain is built from TRBV28 and TRBJ1-2, with 9 bases identical to TRBD1. Germline trimming cut 5 bases from V and 2 bases from J; bases unmatched to any gene: 6. There are 15 residues in the CDR3. The germline gives CDR1 MDHEN, CDR2 SYDVKM. CDR3 amino acids: CASSPTGGANYGYTF. CDR3 coding DNA: TGTGCCAGCAGTCCCACAGGGGGCGCCAACTATGGCTACACCTTC.

This clone turned up a few times. The chain couples TRBV30 to TRBJ1-4; D is uncertain. This CDR3 comprises 12 residues. V lost 8 bases to trimming and J lost 8 bases, with 15 bases between them. Per the germline V gene, CDR1 is GTSNPN and CDR2 is SVGIG (reference sequence). CDR3 in amino acids: CAPGLTREKLFF. For the CDR3, the DNA is TGTGCCCCAGGACTCACTAGGGAAAAACTGTTTTTT.

This clone was picked up a small number of times. This chain connects TRBV11-2 to TRBJ1-1; D gene unclear. This CDR3 contains 12 residues. V was cut by 1 base and J by 11 bases, with 11 bases left in between. Germline CDR1 reads SGHAT; CDR2 reads FQNNGV. The CDR3 region has the DNA TGTGCCAGCAGCTTAGCGTTTAGGGAGGCTTTCTTT. Amino acids: CASSLAFREAFF.

The rearrangement uses TRBV5-4 and TRBJ1-2; 8 bases agree with TRBD1. There are 14 residues in the CDR3. V was pared by 4 bases and J by 2 bases, with 4 bases of the junction left unmatched. Germline CDR1 and CDR2: SGHNT and YYREEE (reference sequence). The CDR3 DNA follows: TGTGCCAGCAGCCCGGGACAGGTGAACTATGGCTACACCTTC. Its protein product is CASSPGQVNYGYTF.

The genes are TRBV18 and TRBJ1-1; perhaps TRBD1 as D (5 bases). The ends were cut back, 2 bases at V and 10 bases at J, with 14 bases in the middle. Germline CDR1 KGHSH, CDR2 LQKENI. CDR3 length: 13 residues. CDR3 sequence reads: CASSPGSGESAFF. As DNA, the CDR3 is TGTGCCAGCTCACCAGGGTCGGGGGAATCAGCTTTCTTT.

This clone has only a few counts. The V gene is TRBV5-1, the J gene TRBJ2-7; 8 bases are a match to TRBD1. This CDR3 has 17 residues. CDR1 and CDR2 from the germline V gene are SGHRS and YFSETQ. The junction had 16 bases not matched to a gene; V was cut back by 7 bases and J by 1 base. CDR3 DNA sequence: TGCGCCAGCGGCCCTCGGCCGGACAGGGCGGGATCCTACGAGCAGTACTTC. It specifies CASGPRPDRAGSYEQYF.

V is TRBV28 and J is TRBJ2-7, with 14 bases matching TRBD2. CDR1 and CDR2 (germline): MDHEN, SYDVKM. The CDR3 consists of 17 residues. V was clipped by 6 bases and J by 3 bases; unmatched bases: 10. CDR3 nucleotide sequence: TGTGCCAGCAGCCTGGGGACTAGCGGGAGTCCCTTCTACGAGCAGTACTTC. Translating it yields CASSLGTSGSPFYEQYF.

The genes are TRBV5-1 and TRBJ1-4; the D gene is possibly TRBD1 (6 bases). The ends were cut back, 3 bases at V and 10 bases at J, with 16 bases in the middle. The CDR3 is 14 residues long. Germline CDR1 SGHRS, CDR2 YFSETQ. CDR3: CASSSGQGARKLFF. The CDR3 coding sequence is TGCGCCAGCAGCTCGGGACAAGGGGCTAGAAAACTGTTTTTT.

The genes are TRBV7-8 and TRBJ2-5; TRBD1 might be the D (5 bases). The J call may be incorrect, as the DNA end agrees better with TRBJ2-7. This CDR3 has 14 amino acids. The germline V gene has CDR1 SGHVS and CDR2 FQNEAQ. In DNA form, the CDR3 reads TGTGCCAGCAGCTTAGCGAGTCAGGGTGGCGAGCAGTACTTC. Protein: CASSLASQGGEQYF.

This clone was seen only a few times. The CDR3 sequence is CASSRGGTSYNEQFF. The DNA for the CDR3 is TGTGCCAGCAGCCGAGGAGGTACCTCCTACAATGAGCAGTTCTTC. This chain connects TRBV7-8 to TRBJ2-1; tentative D call: TRBD2 (5 bases). CDR1 is SGHVS, CDR2 FQNEAQ, per germline. Trimming stripped 5 bases from V and 0 bases from J, with 11 bases between. The CDR3 is made up of 15 amino acids. Looking up the rest from reference TRBV7-8 and TRBJ2-1 gives the full variable domain: GAGVSQSPRYKVAKRGQDVALRCDPISGHVSLFWYQQALGQGPEFLTYFQNEAQLDKSGLPSDRFFAERPEGSVSTLKIQRTQQEDSAVYLCASSRGGTSYNEQFFGPGTRLTVL.

This clone has more than one count but fewer than ten. This chain links TRBV27 with TRBJ2-1; TRBD1 might be the D (5 bases). CDR1 and CDR2 (germline): MNHEY, SMNVEV (reference sequence). CDR3 length: 16 residues. Trimming took 6 bases from V and 0 from J, leaving 15 bases between them. The CDR3 protein is CASRSTEGVSYNEQFF. DNA for the CDR3: TGTGCCAGCAGGTCGACAGAAGGGGTCTCCTACAATGAGCAGTTCTTC.

This clone was seen just once. The chain uses TRBV5-1 and TRBJ2-3; 8 bases are a match to TRBD2. This CDR3 has 15 amino acids. Germline values: CDR1 SGHRS, CDR2 YFSETQ. V was pared by 6 bases and J by 3 bases, with 9 bases of the junction left unmatched. CDR3 in amino acids: CASIQSGSSTDTQYF. CDR3 in DNA: TGCGCCAGCATACAGAGCGGGAGTAGTACAGATACGCAGTATTTT.

The rearrangement links TRBV2 to TRBJ1-5; the match to TRBD1 covers 8 bases. CDR1 and CDR2 from the germline V gene are SNHLY and FYNNEI. This CDR3 region has 15 residues. V lost 4 bases and J lost 1; bases outside the gene matches: 3. The CDR3 DNA is TGTGCCAGCAGTGGACAGGGGAGAAGCAATCAGCCCCAGCATTTT. Its protein product is CASSGQGRSNQPQHF. Variable domain in full (rest from reference TRBV2 and TRBJ1-5): EPEVTQTPSHQVTQMGQEVILRCVPISNHLYFYWYRQILGQKVEFLVSFYNNEISEKSEIFDDQFSVERPDGSNFTLKIRSTKLEDSAMYFCASSGQGRSNQPQHFGDGTRLSIL.

This chain links TRBV2 with TRBJ2-1; D is possibly TRBD2 (6 bases). The CDR3 runs to 14 residues. Germline V gene sequence: CDR1 SNHLY, CDR2 FYNNEI. With 3 bases removed from V and 0 bases from J, the gap between germline ends came to 6 bases. The DNA of the CDR3 is TGTGCCAGCAGTGAGACTAGCTCCTACAATGAGCAGTTCTTC. Translation gives CASSETSSYNEQFF.